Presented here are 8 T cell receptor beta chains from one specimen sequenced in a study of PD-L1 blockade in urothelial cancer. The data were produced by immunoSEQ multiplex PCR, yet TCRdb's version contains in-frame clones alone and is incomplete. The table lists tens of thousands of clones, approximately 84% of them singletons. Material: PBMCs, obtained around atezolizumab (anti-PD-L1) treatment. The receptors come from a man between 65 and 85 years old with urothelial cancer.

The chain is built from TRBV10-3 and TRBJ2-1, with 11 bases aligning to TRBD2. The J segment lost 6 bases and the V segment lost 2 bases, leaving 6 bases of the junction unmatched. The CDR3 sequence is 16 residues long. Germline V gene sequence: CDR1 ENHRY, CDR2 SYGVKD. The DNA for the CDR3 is TGTGCCATCAGTGAGAAGATTAGCGGGAGGGTCAATGAGCAGTTCTTC. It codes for CAISEKISGRVNEQFF.

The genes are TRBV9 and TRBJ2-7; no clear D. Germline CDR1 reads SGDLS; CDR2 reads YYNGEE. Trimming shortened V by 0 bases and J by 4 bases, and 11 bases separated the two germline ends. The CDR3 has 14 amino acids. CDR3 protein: CASSVDGLGYEQYF. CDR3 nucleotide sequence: TGTGCCAGCAGCGTAGACGGTCTCGGGTACGAGCAGTACTTC.

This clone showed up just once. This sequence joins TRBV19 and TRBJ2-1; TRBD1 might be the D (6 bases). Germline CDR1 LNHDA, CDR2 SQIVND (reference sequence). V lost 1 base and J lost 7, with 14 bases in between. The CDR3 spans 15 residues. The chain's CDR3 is CASSIVGRGENEQFF. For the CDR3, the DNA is TGTGCCAGTAGTATAGTTGGCAGGGGAGAGAATGAGCAGTTCTTC.

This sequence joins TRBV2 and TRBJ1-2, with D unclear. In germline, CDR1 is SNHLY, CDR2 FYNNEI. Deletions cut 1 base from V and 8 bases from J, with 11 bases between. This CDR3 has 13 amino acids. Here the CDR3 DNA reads TGTGCCAGCAGTGAAGGGCCTCTCGGGGGCTACACCTTC. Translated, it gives CASSEGPLGGYTF.

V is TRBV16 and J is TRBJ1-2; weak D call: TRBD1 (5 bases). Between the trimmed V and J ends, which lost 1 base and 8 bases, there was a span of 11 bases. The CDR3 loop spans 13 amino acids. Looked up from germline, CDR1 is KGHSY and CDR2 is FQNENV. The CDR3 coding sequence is TGTGCCAGCAGCCAATTGGCAGGGCAAGGCTACACCTTC. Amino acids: CASSQLAGQGYTF.

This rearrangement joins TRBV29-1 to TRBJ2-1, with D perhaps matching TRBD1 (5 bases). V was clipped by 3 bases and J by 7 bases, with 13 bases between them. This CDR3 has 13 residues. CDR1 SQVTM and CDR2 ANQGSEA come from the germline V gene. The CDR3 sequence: CSVESQGKNEQFF. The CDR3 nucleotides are TGCAGCGTTGAGAGTCAGGGAAAAAATGAGCAGTTCTTC.

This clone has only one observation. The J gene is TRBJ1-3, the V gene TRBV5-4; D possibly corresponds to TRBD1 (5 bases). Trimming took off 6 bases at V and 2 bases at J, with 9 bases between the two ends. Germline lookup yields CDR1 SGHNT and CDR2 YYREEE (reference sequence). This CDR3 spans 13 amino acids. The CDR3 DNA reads TGTGCCAGCACGCGGGGCCCTGGAAACACCATATATTTT. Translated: CASTRGPGNTIYF. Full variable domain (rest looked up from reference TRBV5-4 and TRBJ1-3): ETGVTQSPTHLIKTRGQQVTLRCSSQSGHNTVSWYQQALGQGPQFIFQYYREEENGRGNFPPRFSGLQFPNYSSELNVNALELDDSALYLCASTRGPGNTIYFGEGSWLTVV.

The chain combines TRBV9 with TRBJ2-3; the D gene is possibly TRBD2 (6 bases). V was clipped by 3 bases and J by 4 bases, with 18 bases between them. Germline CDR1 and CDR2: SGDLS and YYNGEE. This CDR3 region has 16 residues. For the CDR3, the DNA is TGTGCCAGCAGCGCACTGAGCGGACTAACATCAGATACGCAGTATTTT. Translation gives CASSALSGLTSDTQYF.